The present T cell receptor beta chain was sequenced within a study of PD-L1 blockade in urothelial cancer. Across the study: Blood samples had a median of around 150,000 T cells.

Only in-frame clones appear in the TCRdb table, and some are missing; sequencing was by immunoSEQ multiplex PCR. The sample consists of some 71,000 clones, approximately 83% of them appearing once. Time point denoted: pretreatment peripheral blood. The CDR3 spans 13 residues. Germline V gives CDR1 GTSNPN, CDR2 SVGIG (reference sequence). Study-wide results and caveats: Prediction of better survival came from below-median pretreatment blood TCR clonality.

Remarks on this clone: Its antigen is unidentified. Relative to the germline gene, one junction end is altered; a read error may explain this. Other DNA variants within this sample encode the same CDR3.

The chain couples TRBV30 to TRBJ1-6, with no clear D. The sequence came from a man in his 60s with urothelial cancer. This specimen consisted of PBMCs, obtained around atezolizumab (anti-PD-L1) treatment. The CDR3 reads CAWSVGGNSPLHF. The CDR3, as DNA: TGCGCCTGGAGTGTCGGAGGAAATTCACCCCTCCACTTT.